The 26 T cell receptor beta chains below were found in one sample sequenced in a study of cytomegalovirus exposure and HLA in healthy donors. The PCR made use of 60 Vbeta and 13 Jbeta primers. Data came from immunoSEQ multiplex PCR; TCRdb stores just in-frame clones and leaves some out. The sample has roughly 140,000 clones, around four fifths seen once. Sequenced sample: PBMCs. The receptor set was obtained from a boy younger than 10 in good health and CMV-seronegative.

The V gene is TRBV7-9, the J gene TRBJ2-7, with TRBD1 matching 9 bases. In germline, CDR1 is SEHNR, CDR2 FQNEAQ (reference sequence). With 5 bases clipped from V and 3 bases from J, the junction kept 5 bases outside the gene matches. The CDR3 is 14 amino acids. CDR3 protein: CASSPDRGLYEQYF. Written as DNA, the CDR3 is TGTGCCAGCAGCCCGGACAGGGGTCTCTACGAGCAGTACTTC.

The CDR3 sequence is CASSTWTSGGARIAGELFF. The CDR3 DNA reads TGTGCCAGTAGTACGTGGACTAGCGGGGGCGCAAGGATCGCCGGGGAGCTGTTTTTT. The V gene is TRBV19, the J gene TRBJ2-2, with TRBD2 matching 13 bases. Per the germline V gene, CDR1 is LNHDA and CDR2 is SQIVND (reference sequence). Losses at the gene ends were 4 bases for V and 6 bases for J; bases not matched to a gene: 14. The CDR3 has 19 residues.

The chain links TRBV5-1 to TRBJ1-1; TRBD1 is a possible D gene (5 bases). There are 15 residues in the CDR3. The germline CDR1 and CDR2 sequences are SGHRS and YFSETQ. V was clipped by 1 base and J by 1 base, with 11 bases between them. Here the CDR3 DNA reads TGCGCCAGCAGCTTGCTAGGGGCTAGGAACACTGAAGCTTTCTTT. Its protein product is CASSLLGARNTEAFF.

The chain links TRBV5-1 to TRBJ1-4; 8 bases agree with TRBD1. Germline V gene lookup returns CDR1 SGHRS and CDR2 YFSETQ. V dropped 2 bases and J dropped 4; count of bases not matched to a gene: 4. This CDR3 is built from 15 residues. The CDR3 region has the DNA TGCGCCAGCAGCTTACCGACAGGGGTTAATGAAAAACTGTTTTTT. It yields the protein CASSLPTGVNEKLFF.

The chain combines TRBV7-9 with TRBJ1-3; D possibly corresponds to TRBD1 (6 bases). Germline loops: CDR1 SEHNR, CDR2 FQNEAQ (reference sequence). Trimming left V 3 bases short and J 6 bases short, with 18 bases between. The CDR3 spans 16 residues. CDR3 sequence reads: CASSFSPRDIENTIYF. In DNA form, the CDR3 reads TGTGCCAGCAGCTTTAGCCCTCGGGACATAGAAAACACCATATATTTT.

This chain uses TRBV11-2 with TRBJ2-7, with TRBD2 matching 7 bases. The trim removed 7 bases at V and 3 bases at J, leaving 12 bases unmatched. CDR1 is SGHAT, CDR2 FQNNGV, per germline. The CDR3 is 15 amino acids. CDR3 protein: CASTPFSGTIYEQYF. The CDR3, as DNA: TGTGCCAGCACCCCCTTCTCCGGGACTATCTACGAGCAGTACTTC.

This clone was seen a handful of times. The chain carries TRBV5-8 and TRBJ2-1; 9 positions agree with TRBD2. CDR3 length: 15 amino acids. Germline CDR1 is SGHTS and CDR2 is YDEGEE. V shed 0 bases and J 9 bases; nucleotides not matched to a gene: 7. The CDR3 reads CASSLDRGGVGEQFF. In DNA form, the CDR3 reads TGTGCCAGCAGCTTGGATCGCGGGGGGGTGGGTGAGCAGTTCTTC. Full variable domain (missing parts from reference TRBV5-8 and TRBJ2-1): EAGVTQSPTHLIKTRGQQATLRCSPISGHTSVYWYQQALGLGLQFLLWYDEGEERNRGNFPPRFSGRQFPNYSSELNVNALELEDSALYLCASSLDRGGVGEQFFGPGTRLTVL.

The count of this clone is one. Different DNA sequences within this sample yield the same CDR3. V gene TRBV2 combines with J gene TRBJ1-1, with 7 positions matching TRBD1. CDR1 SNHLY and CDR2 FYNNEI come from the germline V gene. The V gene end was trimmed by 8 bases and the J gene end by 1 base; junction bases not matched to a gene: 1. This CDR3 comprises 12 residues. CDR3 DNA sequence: TGTGCCAGCCGGACAGGGAACACTGAAGCTTTCTTT. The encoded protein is CASRTGNTEAFF.

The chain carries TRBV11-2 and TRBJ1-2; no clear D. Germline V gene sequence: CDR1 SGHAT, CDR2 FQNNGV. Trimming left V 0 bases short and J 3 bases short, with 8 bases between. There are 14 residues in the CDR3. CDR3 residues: CASSLDRQDYGYTF. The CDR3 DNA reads TGTGCCAGCAGCTTAGATCGACAAGACTATGGCTACACCTTC.

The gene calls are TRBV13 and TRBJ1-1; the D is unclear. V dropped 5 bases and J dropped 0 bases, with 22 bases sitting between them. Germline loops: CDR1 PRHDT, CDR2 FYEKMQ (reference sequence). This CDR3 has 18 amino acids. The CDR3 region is CASSRSGMRVEVNTEAFF. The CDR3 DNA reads TGTGCCAGCAGCCGAAGTGGGATGCGGGTGGAGGTGAACACTGAAGCTTTCTTT. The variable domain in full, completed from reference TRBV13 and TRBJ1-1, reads AAGVIQSPRHLIKEKRETATLKCYPIPRHDTVYWYQQGPGQDPQFLISFYEKMQSDKGSIPDRFSAQQFSDYHSELNMSSLELGDSALYFCASSRSGMRVEVNTEAFFGQGTRLTVV.

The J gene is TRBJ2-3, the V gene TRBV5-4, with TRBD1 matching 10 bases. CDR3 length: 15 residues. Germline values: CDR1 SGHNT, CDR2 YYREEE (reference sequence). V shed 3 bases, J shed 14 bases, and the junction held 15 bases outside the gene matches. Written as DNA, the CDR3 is TGTGCCAGCAGCTCGGGACAGGGGACGGCCGAGGTCGGGTATTTT. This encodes CASSSGQGTAEVGYF.

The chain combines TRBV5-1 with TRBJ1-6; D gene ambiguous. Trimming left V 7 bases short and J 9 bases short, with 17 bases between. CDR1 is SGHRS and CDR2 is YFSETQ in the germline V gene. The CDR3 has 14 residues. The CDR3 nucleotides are TGCGCCAGCCCTCTTTCGCGAATATTTTCACCCCTCCACTTT. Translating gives CASPLSRIFSPLHF.

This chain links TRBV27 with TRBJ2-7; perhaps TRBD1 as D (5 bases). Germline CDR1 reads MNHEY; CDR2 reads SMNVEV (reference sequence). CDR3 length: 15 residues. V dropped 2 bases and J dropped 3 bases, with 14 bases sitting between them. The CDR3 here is CASSLKRAGIYEQYF. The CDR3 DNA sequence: TGTGCCAGCAGTTTAAAAAGGGCAGGGATCTACGAGCAGTACTTC.

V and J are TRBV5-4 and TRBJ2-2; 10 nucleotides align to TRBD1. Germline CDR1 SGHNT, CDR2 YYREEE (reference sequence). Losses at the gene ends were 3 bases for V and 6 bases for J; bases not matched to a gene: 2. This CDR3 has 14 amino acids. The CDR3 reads CASSSGQGPGELFF. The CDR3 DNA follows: TGTGCCAGCAGCTCGGGACAGGGGCCCGGGGAGCTGTTTTTT.

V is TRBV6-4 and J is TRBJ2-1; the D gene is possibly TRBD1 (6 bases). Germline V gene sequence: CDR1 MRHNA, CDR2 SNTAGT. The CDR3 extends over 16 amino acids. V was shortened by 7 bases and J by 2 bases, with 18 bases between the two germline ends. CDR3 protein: CASIRGLGATYNEQFF. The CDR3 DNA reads TGTGCCAGCATCAGGGGTCTGGGAGCAACCTACAATGAGCAGTTCTTC.

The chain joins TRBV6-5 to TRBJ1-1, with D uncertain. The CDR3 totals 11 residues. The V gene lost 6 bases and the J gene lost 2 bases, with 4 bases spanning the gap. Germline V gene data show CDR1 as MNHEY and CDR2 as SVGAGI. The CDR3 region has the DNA TGTGCCAGCAGGGGCAACACTGAAGCTTTCTTT. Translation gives CASRGNTEAFF.

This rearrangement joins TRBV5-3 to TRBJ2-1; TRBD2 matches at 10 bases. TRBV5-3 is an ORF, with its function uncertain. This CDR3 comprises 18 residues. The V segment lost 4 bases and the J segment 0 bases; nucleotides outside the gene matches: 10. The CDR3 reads CARSALAGEPNSYNEQFF. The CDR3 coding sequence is TGTGCCAGAAGCGCCCTAGCGGGAGAACCTAACTCCTACAATGAGCAGTTCTTC.

For the CDR3, the DNA is TGTGCCAGCAGTATGATGCAAGGAGGAGCTTTCTTT. Its protein product is CASSMMQGGAFF. The chain employs TRBV6-1 and TRBJ1-1; D is unclear. V lost 5 bases and J 10 bases, leaving 14 bases between the germline ends. Germline V gene lookup returns CDR1 MNHNS and CDR2 SASEGT. The CDR3 loop spans 12 amino acids.

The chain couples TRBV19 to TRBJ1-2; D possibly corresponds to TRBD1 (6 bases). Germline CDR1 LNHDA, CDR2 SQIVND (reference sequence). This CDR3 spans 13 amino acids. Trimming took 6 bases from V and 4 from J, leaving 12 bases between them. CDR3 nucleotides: TGTGCCAGTAGCCTACAGGGACCCTATGGCTACACCTTC. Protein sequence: CASSLQGPYGYTF.

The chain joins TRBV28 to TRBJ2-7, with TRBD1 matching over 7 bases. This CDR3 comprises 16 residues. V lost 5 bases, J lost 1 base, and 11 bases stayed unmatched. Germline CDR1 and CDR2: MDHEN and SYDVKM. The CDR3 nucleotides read TGTGCCAGCAGTCCTCGACAGGGCAGTGGGTCCTACGAGCAGTACTTC. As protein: CASSPRQGSGSYEQYF.

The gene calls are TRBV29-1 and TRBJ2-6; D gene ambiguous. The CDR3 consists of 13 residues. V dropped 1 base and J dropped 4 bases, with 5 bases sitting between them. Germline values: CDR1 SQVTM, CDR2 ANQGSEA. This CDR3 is CSVEGPGANVLTF. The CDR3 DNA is TGCAGCGTTGAAGGGCCAGGGGCCAACGTCCTGACTTTC.

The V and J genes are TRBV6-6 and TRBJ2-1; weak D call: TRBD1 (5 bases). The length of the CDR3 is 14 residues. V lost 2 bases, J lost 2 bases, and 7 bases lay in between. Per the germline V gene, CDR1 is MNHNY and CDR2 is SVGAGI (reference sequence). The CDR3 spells CASSYGRAYNEQFF. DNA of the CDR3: TGTGCCAGCAGTTACGGCAGGGCCTACAATGAGCAGTTCTTC.

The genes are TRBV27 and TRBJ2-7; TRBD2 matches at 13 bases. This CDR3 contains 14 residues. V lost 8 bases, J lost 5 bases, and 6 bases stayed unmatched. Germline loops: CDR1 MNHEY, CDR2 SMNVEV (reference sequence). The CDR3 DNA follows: TGTGCCAGCGCTCCGGGACTAGCGGGGAACGAGCAGTACTTC. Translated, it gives CASAPGLAGNEQYF.

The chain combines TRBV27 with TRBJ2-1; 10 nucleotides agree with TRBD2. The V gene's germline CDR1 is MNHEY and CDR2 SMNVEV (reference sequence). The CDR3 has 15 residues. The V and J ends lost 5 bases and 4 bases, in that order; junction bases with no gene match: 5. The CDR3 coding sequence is TGTGCCAGCAGTCTTAGCGGGGGGATTTACAATGAGCAGTTCTTC. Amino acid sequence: CASSLSGGIYNEQFF.

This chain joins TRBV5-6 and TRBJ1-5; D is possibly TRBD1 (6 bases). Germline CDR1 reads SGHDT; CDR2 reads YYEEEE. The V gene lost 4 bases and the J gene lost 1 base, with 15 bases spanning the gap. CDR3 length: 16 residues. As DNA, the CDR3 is TGTGCCAGCAGCCTCCGACAGGAGCTGAGCAATCAGCCCCAGCATTTT. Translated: CASSLRQELSNQPQHF.

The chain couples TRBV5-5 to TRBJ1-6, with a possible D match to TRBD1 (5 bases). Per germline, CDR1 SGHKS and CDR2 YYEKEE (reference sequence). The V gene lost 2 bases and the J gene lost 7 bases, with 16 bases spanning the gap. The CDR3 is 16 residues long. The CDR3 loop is CASSLGRAGRNSPLHF. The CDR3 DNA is TGTGCCAGCAGCTTAGGCCGCGCAGGGCGGAATTCACCCCTCCACTTT.